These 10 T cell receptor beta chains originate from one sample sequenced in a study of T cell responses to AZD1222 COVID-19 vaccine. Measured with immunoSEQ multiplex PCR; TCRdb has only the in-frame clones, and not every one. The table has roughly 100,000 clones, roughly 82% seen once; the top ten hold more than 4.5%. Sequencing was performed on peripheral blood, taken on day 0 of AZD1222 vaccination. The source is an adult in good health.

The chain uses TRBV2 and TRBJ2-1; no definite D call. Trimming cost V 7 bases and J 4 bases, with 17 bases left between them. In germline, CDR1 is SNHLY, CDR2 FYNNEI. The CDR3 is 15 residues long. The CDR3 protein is CASNIGPVEYNEQFF. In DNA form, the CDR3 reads TGTGCCAGCAACATTGGGCCAGTGGAGTACAATGAGCAGTTCTTC.

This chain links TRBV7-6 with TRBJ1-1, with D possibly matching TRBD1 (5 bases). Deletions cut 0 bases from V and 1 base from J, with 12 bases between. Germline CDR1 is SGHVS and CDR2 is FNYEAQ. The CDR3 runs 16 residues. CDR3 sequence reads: CASSLAPGTGNTEAFF. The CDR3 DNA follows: TGTGCCAGCAGCTTAGCGCCGGGGACGGGGAACACTGAAGCTTTCTTT.

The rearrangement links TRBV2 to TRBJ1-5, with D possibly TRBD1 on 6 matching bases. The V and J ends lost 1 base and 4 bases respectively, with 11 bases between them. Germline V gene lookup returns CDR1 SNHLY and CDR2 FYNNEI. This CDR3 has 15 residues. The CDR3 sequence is CASSEDWTVNQPQHF. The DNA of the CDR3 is TGTGCCAGCAGTGAAGATTGGACAGTGAATCAGCCCCAGCATTTT. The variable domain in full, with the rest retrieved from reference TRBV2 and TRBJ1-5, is EPEVTQTPSHQVTQMGQEVILRCVPISNHLYFYWYRQILGQKVEFLVSFYNNEISEKSEIFDDQFSVERPDGSNFTLKIRSTKLEDSAMYFCASSEDWTVNQPQHFGDGTRLSIL.

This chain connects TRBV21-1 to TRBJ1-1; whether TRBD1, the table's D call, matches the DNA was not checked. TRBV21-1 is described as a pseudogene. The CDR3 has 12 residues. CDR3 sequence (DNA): TGTGCCAGCAGCTCCAGGGGAACTGAAGCTTTCTTT. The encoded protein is CASSSRGTEAFF.

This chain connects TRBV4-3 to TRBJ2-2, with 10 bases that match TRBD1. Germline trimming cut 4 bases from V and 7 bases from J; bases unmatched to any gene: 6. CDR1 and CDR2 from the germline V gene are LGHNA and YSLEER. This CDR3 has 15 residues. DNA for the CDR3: TGCGCCAGCAGCCTGGGACAGGGGAAAGGCGGGGAGCTGTTTTTT. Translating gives CASSLGQGKGGELFF.

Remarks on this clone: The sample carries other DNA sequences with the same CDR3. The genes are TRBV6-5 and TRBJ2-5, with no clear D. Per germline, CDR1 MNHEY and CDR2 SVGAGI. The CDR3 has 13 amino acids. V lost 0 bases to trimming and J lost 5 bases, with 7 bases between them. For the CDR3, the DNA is TGTGCCAGCAGTTACTCAGTAGTTGAGACCCAGTACTTC. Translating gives CASSYSVVETQYF.

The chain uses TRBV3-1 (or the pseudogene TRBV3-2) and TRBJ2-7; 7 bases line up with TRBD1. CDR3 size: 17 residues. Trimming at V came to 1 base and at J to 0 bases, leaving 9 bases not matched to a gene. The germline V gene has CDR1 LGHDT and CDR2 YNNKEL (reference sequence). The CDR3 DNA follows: TGTGCCAGCAGCCAAGCCTGGGACAGTGCTTTCTCCTACGAGCAGTACTTC. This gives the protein CASSQAWDSAFSYEQYF.

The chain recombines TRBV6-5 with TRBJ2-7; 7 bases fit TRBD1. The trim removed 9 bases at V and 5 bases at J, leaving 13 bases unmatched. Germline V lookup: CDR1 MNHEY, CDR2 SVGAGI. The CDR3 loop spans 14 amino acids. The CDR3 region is CARAEGPTGNEQYF. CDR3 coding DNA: TGTGCCAGAGCAGAGGGCCCGACAGGGAACGAGCAGTACTTC.

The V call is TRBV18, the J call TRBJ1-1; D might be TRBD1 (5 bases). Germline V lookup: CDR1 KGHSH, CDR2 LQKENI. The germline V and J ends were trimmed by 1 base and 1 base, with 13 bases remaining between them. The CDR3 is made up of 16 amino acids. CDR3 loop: CASSPLKGIGNTEAFF. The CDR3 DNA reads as TGTGCCAGCTCACCACTTAAGGGGATTGGGAACACTGAAGCTTTCTTT.

The CDR3 DNA follows: TGTGCCAGCAGCCTAGGGGTCGGCTATGGCTACACCTTC. Translating it yields CASSLGVGYGYTF. This chain joins TRBV7-8 and TRBJ1-2; a possible D gene is TRBD1 (5 bases). The CDR3 runs 13 residues. Trimming took 5 bases from V and 4 from J, leaving 11 bases between them. Germline V CDR1 and CDR2: SGHVS, FQNEAQ.